Many counts were recorded for the clone carrying this T cell receptor (beta chain). Patients were excluded because of uncontrolled infection, other autoimmune disease, pregnancy or lactation. Fresh peripheral blood, 10 ml, was the source of the PBMCs. The sample comes from a study of T cells in Graves' hyperthyroidism and ophthalmopathy. The germline V gene has CDR1 MGHRA and CDR2 YSYEKL. CDR3 length equals 15 residues. V lost 1 base and J 4 bases, leaving 11 bases between the germline ends. The CDR3 regions of TCR beta were amplified from RNA transcripts. Carried out on the TCR CDR3, a first-round RT-PCR used the HTBI primer set. TCRdb analysed the multiplex PCR reads with MiXCR anew, one entry per CDR3 protein. The table includes 300,000 to 450,000 distinct CDR3 sequences, around 14% detected once.

This clonotype originated in a woman younger than 35 with Graves' hyperthyroidism that later progressed to Graves' ophthalmopathy. The rearrangement uses TRBV4-1 and TRBJ1-5; unclear D gene. The sequencing input was blood. The CDR3: CASSQVVTANQPQHF. CDR3 DNA: TGCGCCAGCAGCCAAGTTGTCACGGCGAATCAGCCCCAGCATTTT.